These 10 T cell receptor beta chains were sequenced from one sample in a study of blood T cell repertoires in COVID-19. Produced via immunoSEQ multiplex PCR; TCRdb's table is partial and in-frame only. The sample lists 250,000 to 400,000 clones; roughly 88% were seen once. The sequencing sample was made of peripheral blood. Source of these receptors: a woman in her twenties or thirties with COVID-19, enrolled during active disease.

The chain employs TRBV7-8 and TRBJ1-6; possibly TRBD1 for D (5 bases). The V gene's germline CDR1 is SGHVS and CDR2 FQNEAQ. Trimming removed 1 base at V and 7 bases at J, with 11 bases between. The CDR3 has 15 residues. The CDR3 here is CASSLGNRQNSPLHF. CDR3 nucleotide sequence: TGTGCCAGCAGCTTAGGCAATAGACAGAATTCACCCCTCCACTTT.

The chain is built from TRBV29-1 and TRBJ2-2, with D unresolved. The CDR3 consists of 13 residues. V was trimmed by 7 bases and J by 0 bases, leaving 9 bases between them. The germline V gene encodes CDR1 SQVTM and CDR2 ANQGSEA. For the CDR3, the DNA is TGCAGCGCAGCCCCCTCGAACACCGGGGAGCTGTTTTTT. It translates to CSAAPSNTGELFF.

The chain combines TRBV19 with TRBJ1-2; D remains ambiguous. CDR1 LNHDA and CDR2 SQIVND come from the germline V gene (reference sequence). Trimming shortened V by 7 bases and J by 8 bases, and 23 bases separated the two germline ends. The CDR3 loop spans 15 amino acids. DNA of the CDR3: TGTGCCAGTACCTTAACCGGGGAAAGGCGTAAAGGCTACACCTTC. Residues: CASTLTGERRKGYTF.

This clone was detected many times. J is TRBJ1-3 and V is TRBV14; the D is unclear. Germline loops: CDR1 SGHDN, CDR2 FVKESK. V was clipped by 1 base and J by 4 bases, with 11 bases between them. This CDR3 is 15 amino acids long. CDR3 amino acids: CASSQGSGYGNTIYF. The CDR3 DNA sequence: TGTGCCAGCAGCCAAGGGTCCGGTTACGGAAACACCATATATTTT.

The chain links TRBV18 to TRBJ2-7; 9 bases align to TRBD2. CDR1 is KGHSH, CDR2 LQKENI, per germline. The CDR3 loop spans 15 amino acids. With V trimmed by 0 bases and J by 5 bases, 5 bases remained unmatched. CDR3 DNA: TGTGCCAGCTCACCACCGAGGGCTAGCGGGGACGAGCAGTACTTC. Its translation: CASSPPRASGDEQYF.

The J gene is TRBJ2-5, the V gene TRBV6-5, with 10 bases matching TRBD2. Per the germline V gene, CDR1 is MNHEY and CDR2 is SVGAGI. This CDR3 comprises 16 residues. The trim removed 0 bases at V and 4 bases at J, leaving 5 bases unmatched. The CDR3 spells CASSYSSPSGRETQYF. Written as DNA, the CDR3 is TGTGCCAGCAGTTACTCGTCACCTAGCGGGAGAGAGACCCAGTACTTC.

This chain uses TRBV6-5 with TRBJ2-7, with TRBD1 identical over 7 bases. CDR1 is MNHEY, CDR2 SVGAGI, per germline. Trimming cost V 6 bases and J 4 bases; bases outside gene matches: 12. The CDR3 has 15 residues. Here the CDR3 DNA reads TGTGCCAGCAGAGTTACAGGGTCCAGGGGGTACGAGCAGTACTTC. Its protein is CASRVTGSRGYEQYF.

The CDR3 DNA sequence: TGTGCCAGCAGGTCCGGGACTAGGACATCAGATACGCAGTATTTT. The encoded protein is CASRSGTRTSDTQYF. This chain links TRBV3-1 (or the pseudogene TRBV3-2) with TRBJ2-3; 8 bases are shared with TRBD2. Germline trimming cut 6 bases from V and 4 bases from J; bases unmatched to any gene: 9. The germline gives CDR1 LGHDT, CDR2 YNNKEL (reference sequence). This CDR3 is 15 amino acids long.

The chain joins TRBV15 to TRBJ1-1; D call uncertain. The CDR3 length is 16 residues. Per germline, CDR1 LNHNV and CDR2 YYDKDF (reference sequence). The germline V and J ends were trimmed by 1 base and 1 base, with 13 bases remaining between them. The CDR3 DNA reads as TGTGCCACCAGCAGAGGGGTCGGGGTGGGGAACACTGAAGCTTTCTTT. The encoded protein is CATSRGVGVGNTEAFF. Using reference TRBV15 and TRBJ1-1 for the parts outside the CDR3, the full variable domain is DAMVIQNPRYQVTQFGKPVTLSCSQTLNHNVMYWYQQKSSQAPKLLFHYYDKDFNNEADTPDNFQSRRPNTSFCFLDIRSPGLGDTAMYLCATSRGVGVGNTEAFFGQGTRLTVV.

The chain uses TRBV9 and TRBJ2-6; D possibly corresponds to TRBD1 (6 bases). This CDR3 region has 16 residues. The V gene lost 0 bases and the J gene lost 2 bases, with 9 bases spanning the gap. Germline V gives CDR1 SGDLS, CDR2 YYNGEE. CDR3 region: CASSVGGQTGANVLTF. CDR3 nucleotides: TGTGCCAGCAGCGTAGGAGGACAGACTGGGGCCAACGTCCTGACTTTC.